The T cell receptor (beta chain) under discussion was sequenced for a study of T cells in Graves' hyperthyroidism and ophthalmopathy. Using RNA transcripts as the source, TCR beta CDR3 regions were amplified. First-round RT-PCR targeting the TCR CDR3 was performed with the HTBI primer set. Each CDR3 protein is one row after TCRdb ran MiXCR on the multiplex PCR reads. The table lists 600,000 or so distinct CDR3 sequences, 13% to 15% of them singletons, with around 13% in the top ten. J gave up 1 base and V 5 bases, and 12 bases lay outside the gene matches. Germline lookup yields CDR1 SGHAT and CDR2 FQDESV (reference sequence). The CDR3 is made up of 17 amino acids.

The sequenced sample consisted of blood. The chain recombines TRBV11-1 with TRBJ2-7; 9 positions match TRBD1. The receptor's source is a woman aged 45-60 years with Graves' ophthalmopathy. The CDR3 DNA follows: TGTGCCAGCAGCCGCGACAGGGGGGTACTAAGATCCTACGAGCAGTACTTC. Protein product: CASSRDRGVLRSYEQYF.